Sequencing of this T cell receptor beta chain was carried out in a study of blood T cell repertoires in COVID-19. About the study: Whether acute or convalescent, the COVID-19 samples came from the United States, Italy and Spain. T cells, B-cell-depleted T cells, or PBMCs provided the cDNA or gDNA that served as material.

The authors' processing: Quantification of nucleated cells was approximated via reference gene primer amplification. Clones were read by immunoSEQ multiplex PCR, and TCRdb kept only the in-frame ones, dropping some. V, J and clone size were drawn from that table, and D and trimming were deduced from the DNA. The table shows 230,000 or so clones, with approximately 81% occurring only once. Trimming pared 2 bases from V and 0 bases from J, leaving 6 bases between. This CDR3 region has 13 residues. CDR1 and CDR2 (germline): SGHKS, YYEKEE (reference sequence). The TCR was taken from a young man with active or convalescent COVID-19. The rearrangement links TRBV5-5 to TRBJ2-7; D unclear. Sequenced sample: peripheral blood. The CDR3 DNA follows: TGTGCCAGCAGCTTAGCGCACTCCTACGAGCAGTACTTC. Encoded protein: CASSLAHSYEQYF.